The rows below give T cell receptor beta chains drawn from one sample of a study of cytomegalovirus exposure and HLA in healthy donors. Method: immunoSEQ multiplex PCR; TCRdb's copy keeps in-frame clones and lacks some. This sample yields around 54,000 clones, of which 82% are seen a single time; approximately 3% belongs to the top ten. Sequenced: PBMCs. These receptors all come from a woman younger than 30 in good health and CMV-seronegative. Each CDR3 is given with its conserved first and last residue.

j_gene | v_gene | CDR3aa
TRBJ2-7 | TRBV4-2 | CASSQARTLSSYEQYF
TRBJ2-3 | TRBV6-4 | CASSEGTSGTDTQYF
TRBJ2-3 | TRBV6-4 | CASSERESTDTQYF
TRBJ2-7 | TRBV5-4 | CASSPGGRTYEQYF
TRBJ2-6 | TRBV19 | CASSKNQGANVLTF
TRBJ2-5 | TRBV2 | CASTPLLAGTQETQYF
TRBJ2-1 | TRBV27 | CASSFQAGGPLTYNEQFF
TRBJ1-2 | TRBV7-9 | CASSLAGGQAYGYTF
TRBJ2-7 | TRBV29-1 | CSVVRLAGNYEQYF
TRBJ1-5 | TRBV5-1 | CASSLTGSSNQPQHF
TRBJ1-2 | TRBV9 | CASSVGTYGYTF
TRBJ1-4 | TRBV5-1 | CASSTDSATNEKLFF
TRBJ2-7 | TRBV6-5 | CASSYSTAKPYEQYF
TRBJ2-1 | TRBV28 | CASRDVGRLYNEQFF
TRBJ1-1 | TRBV19 | CATLRGATEAFF
TRBJ1-4 | TRBV28 | CASSSPRGGDEKLFF
TRBJ2-7 | TRBV6-4 | CASNLGGSYEQYF
TRBJ2-5 | TRBV27 | CASSPWTTEETQYF
TRBJ2-7 | TRBV6-1 | CVFRQKTAYEQYF
TRBJ2-1 | TRBV5-6 | CASSFGTGGGDEQFF
TRBJ2-7 | TRBV21-1 | CASSKEETGSSYEQYF
TRBJ2-7 | TRBV7-6 | CASSRLAGTAERPYEQYF
TRBJ2-1 | TRBV2 | CASSGGSSYNEQFF
TRBJ2-1 | TRBV5-1 | CASSLDEGRSEQFF
TRBJ1-5 | TRBV30 | CAWSGGRDQPQHF
TRBJ2-7 | TRBV5-4 | CASSLGGAAGRYYEQYF
TRBJ1-1 | TRBV7-9 | CASSLTPGGVANTEAFF
TRBJ2-7 | TRBV2 | CASSRGLTAYEQYF
TRBJ1-6 | TRBV27 | CASRPGGGKDNSPLHF
TRBJ2-2 | TRBV30 | CASQRGLAGGSEQVNTGELFF
TRBJ1-3 | TRBV5-6 | CASSLVGTSGNTIYF
TRBJ2-7 | TRBV7-9 | CASSVSGISYEQYF
TRBJ2-7 | TRBV6-5 | CASSRGTRGMNEQYF
TRBJ1-1 | TRBV7-3 | CASSHPDSGGEAFF